This T cell receptor beta chain was identified during a study of blood T cell repertoires in COVID-19. Turning to the study itself: T cells, B-cell-depleted T cells, or PBMCs supplied cDNA or gDNA.

Cohorts were determined from participant-reported clinical history. This clone showed up just once. The data were produced by immunoSEQ multiplex PCR, yet TCRdb's version contains in-frame clones alone and is incomplete. The repertoire includes over 200,000 clones, around 88% of them detected once, and under 2.5% sits in the top ten. The clonotype originates from a woman between 40 and 50 years old with acute COVID-19. The source material was PBMCs or T cells enriched from blood (not recorded which).

The CDR3 sequence: CATPGVSGTQYF. In nucleotides, the CDR3 is TGTGCCACCCCCGGGGTCTCCGGTACGCAGTATTTT. The gene calls are TRBV19 and TRBJ2-3; perhaps TRBD2 as D (5 bases). V was pared by 10 bases and J by 8 bases, with 16 bases between. The CDR3 has 12 amino acids. CDR1 is LNHDA, CDR2 SQIVND, per germline (reference sequence).